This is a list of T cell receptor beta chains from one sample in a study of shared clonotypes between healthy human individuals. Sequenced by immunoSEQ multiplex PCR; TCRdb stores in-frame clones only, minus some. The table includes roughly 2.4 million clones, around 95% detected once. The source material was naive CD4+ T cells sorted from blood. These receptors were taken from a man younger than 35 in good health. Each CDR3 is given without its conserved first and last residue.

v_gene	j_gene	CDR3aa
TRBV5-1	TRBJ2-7	ASSAGTFEDSYEQY
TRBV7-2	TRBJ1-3	ASSRGVGNTIY
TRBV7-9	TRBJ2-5	ASSLGQNQETQY
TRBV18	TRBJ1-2	ASSPLAPQGRNYGYT
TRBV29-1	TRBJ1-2	SVEEAPLDGYT
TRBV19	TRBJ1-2	ASRGQFYGYT
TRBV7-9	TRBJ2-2	ASSLVPGKNTGELF
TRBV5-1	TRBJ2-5	ASRAAETQY
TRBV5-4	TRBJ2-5	ASSLGRYQETQY
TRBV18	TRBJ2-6	ASSPVLGGLGANVLT
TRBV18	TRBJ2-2	ASSPTGGPTGELF
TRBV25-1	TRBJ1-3	ASGPHLGNTIY
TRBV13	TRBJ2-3	ASSDGIRDTQY
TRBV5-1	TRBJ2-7	ASSSQRDSYEQY
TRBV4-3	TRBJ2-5	ASSQGLGLGIGETQY
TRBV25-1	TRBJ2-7	ASRPPPDHGEQY
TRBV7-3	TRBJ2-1	ASSLTGLAGNEQF
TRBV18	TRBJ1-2	ASSREANYGYT
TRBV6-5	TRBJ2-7	ASSYRGQGTYEQY
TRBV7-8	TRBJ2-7	ASSLWAQPPYEQY
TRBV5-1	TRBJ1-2	ASSLGGFNGYT
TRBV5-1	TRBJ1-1	ASSFDFRGDTEAF
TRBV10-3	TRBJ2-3	AISDRGRFTDTQY
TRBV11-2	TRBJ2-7	ASSLGFRTSRKPEQY
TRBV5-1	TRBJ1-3	ASSLDRVSGNTIY
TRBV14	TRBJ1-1	ASSQLRGGWDTEAF
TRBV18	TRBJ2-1	ASSRLAGAENEQF
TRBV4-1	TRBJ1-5	ASSQAQGALAQPQH
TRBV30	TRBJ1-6	ARTAGANSPLH
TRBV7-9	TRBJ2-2	ASSLAWTGGSVDTGELF
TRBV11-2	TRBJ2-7	ASSLLLGYPYEQY
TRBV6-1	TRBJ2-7	ASSELATYEQY
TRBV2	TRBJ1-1	ASRVTGPYTEAF
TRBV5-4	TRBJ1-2	ASRATGDYGYT
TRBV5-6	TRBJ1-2	ASSRGSTPYGYT
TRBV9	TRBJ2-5	ASSGTGNQETQY
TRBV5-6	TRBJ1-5	ASSFRGLVNQPQH
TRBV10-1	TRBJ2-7	ASSDQREQY
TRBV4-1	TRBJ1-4	ASRKSGNEKLF
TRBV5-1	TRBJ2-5	ASRPGQYQETQY
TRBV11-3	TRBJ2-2	ASSGRSRGLDGELF
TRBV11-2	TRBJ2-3	ASSFGGRGTQY
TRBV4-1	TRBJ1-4	ASSPGAGDATNEKLF
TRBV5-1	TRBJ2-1	ASSAGTGVYGEQF
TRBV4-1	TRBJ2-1	ASSLDRGHNEQF
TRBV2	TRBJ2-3	ASSEAQETDTQY
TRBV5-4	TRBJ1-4	ASSPGTGSSEKLF
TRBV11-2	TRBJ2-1	ASSLARVTRRNNEQF
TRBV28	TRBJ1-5	ASSRAGAGNQPQH